The 23 T cell receptor beta chains in this list originate from one sample, sequenced in a study of cytomegalovirus exposure and HLA in healthy donors. A multiplex PCR was run with 60 Vbeta primers and 13 Jbeta primers. Here immunoSEQ multiplex PCR was the method, and the copy in TCRdb shows in-frame clones only, minus some. The sample yields some 110,000 clones, around three quarters seen once. Sequencing was carried out using PBMCs. The source of these receptors is a man between 50 and 59 years old in good health and CMV-seropositive.

This clone showed up just once. The V and J genes are TRBV5-1 and TRBJ2-1; D gene uncertain. Germline V gives CDR1 SGHRS, CDR2 YFSETQ. The CDR3 is 15 amino acids. Trimming removed 0 bases at V and 0 bases at J, with 7 bases between. The CDR3, as DNA: TGCGCCAGCAGCTTGGAAGGAGCCTCCTACAATGAGCAGTTCTTC. Translating it yields CASSLEGASYNEQFF.

This sequence joins TRBV7-2 and TRBJ1-3; tentative D call: TRBD1 (5 bases). Germline V CDR1 and CDR2: SGHTA, FQGNSA. CDR3 length equals 17 residues. The V end was cut by 0 bases, the J end by 0 bases, with 12 bases between. The CDR3, as DNA: TGTGCCAGCAGCTTAGCCCAGGAGGGGAGCTCTGGAAACACCATATATTTT. It specifies CASSLAQEGSSGNTIYF.

V gene TRBV2 combines with J gene TRBJ1-6; D unresolved. Germline CDR1 and CDR2: SNHLY and FYNNEI. The CDR3 sequence is 15 residues long. The germline V and J ends were trimmed by 7 bases and 0 bases, with 10 bases remaining between them. DNA for the CDR3: TGTGCCAGCAAAGTCCTAAGCTCCTATAATTCACCCCTCCACTTT. Translation gives CASKVLSSYNSPLHF.

This chain uses TRBV4-1 with TRBJ1-2; D perhaps matches TRBD1 (5 bases). Trimming cost V 3 bases and J 0 bases, with 5 bases left between them. Per the germline V gene, CDR1 is MGHRA and CDR2 is YSYEKL. The CDR3 loop spans 13 amino acids. Here the CDR3 reads CASSQTANYGYTF. The CDR3 bases are TGCGCCAGCAGCCAGACAGCTAACTATGGCTACACCTTC.

The rearrangement joins TRBV29-1 to TRBJ1-2; 7 nucleotides align to TRBD1. CDR1 and CDR2 from the germline V gene are SQVTM and ANQGSEA. The CDR3 extends over 13 amino acids. J lost 8 bases, V lost 3 bases, and 9 bases had no gene match. The CDR3: CSVEGQGEGGYTF. The CDR3 nucleotides are TGCAGCGTTGAGGGGCAGGGGGAAGGAGGCTACACCTTC.

V is TRBV7-2 and J is TRBJ2-7; a possible D gene is TRBD2 (5 bases). CDR3 length: 14 amino acids. Trimming stripped 5 bases from V and 0 bases from J, with 11 bases between. The germline CDR1 and CDR2 sequences are SGHTA and FQGNSA. The CDR3 here is CASSRSGISYEQYF. The CDR3 DNA reads TGTGCCAGCAGCCGCTCGGGGATCTCCTACGAGCAGTACTTC.

The table lists this clone with a few counts. The chain has TRBV19 and TRBJ2-2; 8 bases agree with TRBD2. Germline loops: CDR1 LNHDA, CDR2 SQIVND (reference sequence). V lost 4 bases to trimming and J lost 9 bases; unmatched junction nucleotides: 10. The CDR3 runs to 15 residues. CDR3 DNA sequence: TGTGCCAGTAGTACCGGACTAGCCTACGGGTGGGAGCTGTTTTTT. Translating gives CASSTGLAYGWELFF.

The chain couples TRBV29-1 to TRBJ2-7, with 8 bases identical to TRBD2. V shed 6 bases and J 1 base; nucleotides not matched to a gene: 14. This CDR3 comprises 16 residues. The germline CDR1 and CDR2 sequences are SQVTM and ANQGSEA. The CDR3 DNA reads as TGCAGCGTCAGGGCCCCGATGACTAGCGATTCCTACGAGCAGTACTTC. It specifies CSVRAPMTSDSYEQYF.

V usage is TRBV21-1 and J usage is TRBJ2-7; the DNA was not used to check the table's D call, TRBD1. TRBV21-1 is reported as a pseudogene. CDR3 length: 15 residues. The CDR3 sequence: CASSKDRKNFYEQYF. The DNA of the CDR3 is TGTGCCAGCAGCAAAGACAGGAAGAACTTCTACGAGCAGTACTTC.

The genes are TRBV27 and TRBJ1-5; 8 nucleotides agree with TRBD1. Germline V gene data show CDR1 as MNHEY and CDR2 as SMNVEV (reference sequence). The ends lost 3 bases at V and 4 bases at J; junction bases unmatched: 5. The CDR3 has 15 amino acids. CDR3 sequence: CASSLAGQANQPQHF. CDR3 nucleotides: TGTGCCAGCAGTTTGGCGGGACAGGCTAATCAGCCCCAGCATTTT.

The J gene is TRBJ1-4, the V gene TRBV6-5; no definite D call. Trimming took off 0 bases at V and 4 bases at J, with 12 bases between the two ends. The CDR3 covers 16 residues. Germline loops: CDR1 MNHEY, CDR2 SVGAGI. CDR3 sequence reads: CASSYSTGRSNEKLFF. DNA of the CDR3: TGTGCCAGCAGTTACTCGACCGGGAGAAGTAATGAAAAACTGTTTTTT.

V and J are TRBV9 and TRBJ1-1; a possible D gene is TRBD1 (5 bases). Deletions cut 6 bases from V and 10 bases from J, with 22 bases between. Germline V CDR1 and CDR2: SGDLS, YYNGEE. The length of the CDR3 is 14 residues. CDR3 nucleotide sequence: TGTGCCAGCACCCAAGATGGGGCAAACAAGAGAGCTTTCTTT. Translating it yields CASTQDGANKRAFF.

The J gene is TRBJ1-3, the V gene TRBV5-8; 7 nucleotides line up with TRBD1. This CDR3 is 16 amino acids long. V lost 0 bases to trimming and J lost 0 bases; unmatched junction nucleotides: 3. Germline-derived CDR1 and CDR2 are SGHTS and YDEGEE. The DNA for the CDR3 is TGTGCCAGCAGCTTGGGGGACAGTCTCTCTGGAAACACCATATATTTT. The encoded protein is CASSLGDSLSGNTIYF.

The chain recombines TRBV5-5 with TRBJ1-2; D perhaps matches TRBD1 (6 bases). Germline V gene lookup returns CDR1 SGHKS and CDR2 YYEKEE (reference sequence). The CDR3 is 14 residues long. V was clipped by 1 base and J by 3 bases, with 10 bases between them. CDR3 loop: CASSLIRGDYGYTF. The CDR3 region has the DNA TGTGCCAGCAGCTTGATCAGGGGAGACTATGGCTACACCTTC.

The chain joins TRBV30 to TRBJ1-6; maybe TRBD1 (6 bases). The germline V and J ends were trimmed by 3 bases and 9 bases, with 9 bases remaining between them. The CDR3 is 12 residues long. Germline values: CDR1 GTSNPN, CDR2 SVGIG (reference sequence). CDR3 loop: CAWSGQLSPLHF. The DNA for the CDR3 is TGTGCCTGGAGCGGACAGCTTTCACCCCTCCACTTT. The full variable domain, completed using reference TRBV30 and TRBJ1-6, is SQTIHQWPATLVQPVGSPLSLECTVEGTSNPNLYWYRQAAGRGLQLLFYSVGIGQISSEVPQNLSASRPQDRQFILSSKKLLLSDSGFYLCAWSGQLSPLHFGNGTRLTVT.

The chain's CDR3 is CASSIQGVLGNTIYF. The DNA of the CDR3 is TGTGCCAGCAGCATACAGGGGGTTCTCGGAAACACCATATATTTT. The J gene is TRBJ1-3, the V gene TRBV5-4; 8 nucleotides align to TRBD1. The germline CDR1 and CDR2 sequences are SGHNT and YYREEE (reference sequence). The CDR3 consists of 15 residues. The junction had 7 bases not matched to a gene; V was cut back by 4 bases and J by 4 bases.

V and J are TRBV5-4 and TRBJ1-1; the D is unclear. Germline V gene lookup returns CDR1 SGHNT and CDR2 YYREEE (reference sequence). CDR3 length: 16 amino acids. With 0 bases removed from V and 4 bases from J, the gap between germline ends came to 16 bases. DNA of the CDR3: TGTGCCAGCAGCTTGGGGGGAGACCCCCGGGTCACTGAAGCTTTCTTT. Translated: CASSLGGDPRVTEAFF. Full variable domain (missing parts from reference TRBV5-4 and TRBJ1-1): ETGVTQSPTHLIKTRGQQVTLRCSSQSGHNTVSWYQQALGQGPQFIFQYYREEENGRGNFPPRFSGLQFPNYSSELNVNALELDDSALYLCASSLGGDPRVTEAFFGQGTRLTVV.

V and J are TRBV23-1 and TRBJ2-3; 7 bases match TRBD2. TRBV23-1 carries the ORF label, with uncertain function. V was clipped by 7 bases and J by 5 bases; unmatched bases: 9. The CDR3 is 14 residues long. The CDR3 bases are TGCGCCAGCACCCCGGGACTAAGAAGAGATACGCAGTATTTT. Translated: CASTPGLRRDTQYF.

The chain couples TRBV6-1 to TRBJ2-3; a weak D match, TRBD1 (5 bases). The V and J ends lost 4 bases and 0 bases respectively, with 14 bases between them. Germline V gives CDR1 MNHNS, CDR2 SASEGT. The CDR3 consists of 16 residues. CDR3 loop: CASSGRQSPSTDTQYF. The CDR3 region has the DNA TGTGCCAGCAGTGGGAGACAGTCACCTAGCACAGATACGCAGTATTTT.

This chain joins TRBV14 and TRBJ1-2; TRBD1 matches at 12 bases. The ends lost 4 bases at V and 2 bases at J; junction bases unmatched: 5. Germline assignment: CDR1 SGHDN and CDR2 FVKESK. The CDR3 sequence is 16 residues long. CDR3 bases: TGTGCCAGCAGCCGCGCCGGGACAGGGGGCAACTATGGCTACACCTTC. It encodes CASSRAGTGGNYGYTF.

The chain combines TRBV19 with TRBJ2-7; TRBD1 is a possible D gene (6 bases). This CDR3 has 13 amino acids. The ends were cut back, 4 bases at V and 3 bases at J, with 10 bases in the middle. Germline-derived CDR1 and CDR2 are LNHDA and SQIVND (reference sequence). The CDR3 spells CASSRVGGYEQYF. DNA of the CDR3: TGTGCCAGTAGTAGGGTAGGGGGCTACGAGCAGTACTTC.

This rearrangement joins TRBV18 to TRBJ1-1, with TRBD1 identical over 8 bases. The CDR3 extends over 14 amino acids. Germline CDR1 is KGHSH and CDR2 is LQKENI. Trimming cost V 4 bases and J 4 bases; bases outside gene matches: 5. CDR3 DNA: TGTGCCAGCTCACTCGGACAGGGTAGCACTGAAGCTTTCTTT. Translated, it gives CASSLGQGSTEAFF.

CDR3 amino acids: CASSPPAGTAGEQYF. CDR3 DNA: TGTGCCAGCTCACCACCCGCTGGAACGGCGGGGGAGCAGTACTTC. This chain uses TRBV18 with TRBJ2-7; D perhaps matches TRBD2 (6 bases). Trimming took off 0 bases at V and 7 bases at J, with 16 bases between the two ends. Germline CDR1 is KGHSH and CDR2 is LQKENI. This CDR3 has 15 amino acids.